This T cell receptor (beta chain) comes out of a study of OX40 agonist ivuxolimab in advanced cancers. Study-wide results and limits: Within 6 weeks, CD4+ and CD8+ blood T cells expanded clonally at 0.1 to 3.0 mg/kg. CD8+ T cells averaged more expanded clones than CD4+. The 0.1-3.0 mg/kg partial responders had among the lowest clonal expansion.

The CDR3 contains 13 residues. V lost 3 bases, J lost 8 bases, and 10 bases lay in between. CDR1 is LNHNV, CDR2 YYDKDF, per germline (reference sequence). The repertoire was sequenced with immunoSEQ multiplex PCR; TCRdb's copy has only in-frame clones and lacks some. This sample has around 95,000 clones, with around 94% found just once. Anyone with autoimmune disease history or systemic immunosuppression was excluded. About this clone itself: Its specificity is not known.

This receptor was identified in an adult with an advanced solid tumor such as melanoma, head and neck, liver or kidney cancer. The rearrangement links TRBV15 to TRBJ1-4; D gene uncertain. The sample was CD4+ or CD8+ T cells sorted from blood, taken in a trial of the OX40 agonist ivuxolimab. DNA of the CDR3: TGTGCCACCAGCAGGGGTCCCATCGAAAAACTGTTTTTT. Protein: CATSRGPIEKLFF. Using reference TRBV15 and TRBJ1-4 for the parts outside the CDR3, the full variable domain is DAMVIQNPRYQVTQFGKPVTLSCSQTLNHNVMYWYQQKSSQAPKLLFHYYDKDFNNEADTPDNFQSRRPNTSFCFLDIRSPGLGDTAMYLCATSRGPIEKLFFGSGTQLSVL.